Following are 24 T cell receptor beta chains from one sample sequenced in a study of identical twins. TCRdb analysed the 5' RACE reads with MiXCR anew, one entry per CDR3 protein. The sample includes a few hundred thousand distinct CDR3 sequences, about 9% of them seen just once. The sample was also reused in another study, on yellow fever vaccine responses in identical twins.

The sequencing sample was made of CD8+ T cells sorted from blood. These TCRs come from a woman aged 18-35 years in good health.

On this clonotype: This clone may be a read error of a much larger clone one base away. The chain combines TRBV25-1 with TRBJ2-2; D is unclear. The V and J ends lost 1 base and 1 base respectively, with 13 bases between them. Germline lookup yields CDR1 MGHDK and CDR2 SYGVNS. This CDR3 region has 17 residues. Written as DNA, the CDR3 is TGTGCCAGCAGTGAATTCGGCTGGGCACAGAACACCGGGGAGCTGTTTTTT. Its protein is CASSEFGWAQNTGELFF.

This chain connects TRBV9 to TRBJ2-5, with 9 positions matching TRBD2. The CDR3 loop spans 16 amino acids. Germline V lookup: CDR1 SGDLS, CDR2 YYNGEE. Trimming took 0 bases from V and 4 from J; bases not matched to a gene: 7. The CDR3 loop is CASSVDGRGGGETQYF. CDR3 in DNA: TGTGCCAGCAGCGTAGATGGACGCGGGGGGGGAGAGACCCAGTACTTC.

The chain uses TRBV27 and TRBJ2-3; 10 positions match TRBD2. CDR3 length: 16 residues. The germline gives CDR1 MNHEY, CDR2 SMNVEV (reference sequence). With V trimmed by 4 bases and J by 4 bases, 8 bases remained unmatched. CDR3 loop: CASSYLAGDSPDTQYF. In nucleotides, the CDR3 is TGTGCCAGCAGTTATCTAGCGGGAGATAGCCCAGATACGCAGTATTTT.

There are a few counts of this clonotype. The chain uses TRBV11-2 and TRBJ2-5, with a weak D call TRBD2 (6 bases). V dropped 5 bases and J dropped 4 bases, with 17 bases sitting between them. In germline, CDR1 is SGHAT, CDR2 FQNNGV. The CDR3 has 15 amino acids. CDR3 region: CASSGREASRETQYF. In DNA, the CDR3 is TGTGCCAGCAGCGGTAGGGAGGCTAGCAGAGAGACCCAGTACTTC. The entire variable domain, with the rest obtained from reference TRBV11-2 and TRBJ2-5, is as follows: EAGVAQSPRYKIIEKRQSVAFWCNPISGHATLYWYQQILGQGPKLLIQFQNNGVVDDSQLPKDRFSAERLKGVDSTLKIQPAKLEDSAVYLCASSGREASRETQYFGPGTRLLVL.

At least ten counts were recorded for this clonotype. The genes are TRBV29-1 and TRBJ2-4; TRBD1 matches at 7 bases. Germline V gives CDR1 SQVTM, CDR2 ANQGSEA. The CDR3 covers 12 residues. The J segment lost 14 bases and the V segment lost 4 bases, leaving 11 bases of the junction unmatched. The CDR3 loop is CSVGQPTGKEYF. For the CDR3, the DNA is TGCAGCGTTGGACAACCGACAGGGAAGGAGTACTTC.

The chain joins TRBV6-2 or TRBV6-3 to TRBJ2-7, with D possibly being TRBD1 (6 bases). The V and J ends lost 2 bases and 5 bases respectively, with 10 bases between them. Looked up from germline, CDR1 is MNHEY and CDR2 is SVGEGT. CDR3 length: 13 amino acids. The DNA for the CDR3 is TGTGCCAGCAGTTACGACCACAGGGACGAGCAGTACTTC. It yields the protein CASSYDHRDEQYF.

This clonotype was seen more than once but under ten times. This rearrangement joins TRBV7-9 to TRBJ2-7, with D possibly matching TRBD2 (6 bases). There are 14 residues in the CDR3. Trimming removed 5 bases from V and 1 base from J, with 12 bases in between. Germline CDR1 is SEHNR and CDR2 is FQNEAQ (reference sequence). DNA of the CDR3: TGTGCCAGCAGCCATCGGGACTTTTCCTACGAGCAGTACTTC. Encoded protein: CASSHRDFSYEQYF.

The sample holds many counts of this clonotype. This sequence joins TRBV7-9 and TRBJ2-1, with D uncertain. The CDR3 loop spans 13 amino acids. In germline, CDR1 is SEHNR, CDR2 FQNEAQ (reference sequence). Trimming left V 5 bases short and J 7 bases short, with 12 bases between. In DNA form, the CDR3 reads TGTGCCAGCAGCCCCTCCGTAGCTAATGAGCAGTTCTTC. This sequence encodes CASSPSVANEQFF.

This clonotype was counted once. CDR3 sequence (DNA): TGTGCCAGCAGCCCCCCCCGACGGGCGGGCCGCCCAGATACGCAGTATTTT. This gives the protein CASSPPRRAGRPDTQYF. The chain recombines TRBV7-9 with TRBJ2-3; weak D call: TRBD2 (5 bases). V shed 5 bases and J shed 4 bases, with 22 bases lying between them. Germline-derived CDR1 and CDR2 are SEHNR and FQNEAQ (reference sequence). The CDR3 contains 17 residues.

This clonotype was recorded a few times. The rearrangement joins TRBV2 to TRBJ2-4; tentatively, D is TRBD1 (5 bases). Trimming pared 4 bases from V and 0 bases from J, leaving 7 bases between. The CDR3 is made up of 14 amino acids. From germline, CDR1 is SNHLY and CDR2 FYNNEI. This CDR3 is CASSATEAKNIQYF. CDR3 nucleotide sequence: TGTGCCAGCAGTGCGACAGAAGCCAAAAACATTCAGTACTTC.

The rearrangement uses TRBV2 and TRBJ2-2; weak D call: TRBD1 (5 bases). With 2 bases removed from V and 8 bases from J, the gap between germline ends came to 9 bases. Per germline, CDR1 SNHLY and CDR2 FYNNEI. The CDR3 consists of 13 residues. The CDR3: CASSEPRGGELFF. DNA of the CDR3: TGTGCCAGCAGTGAACCTAGGGGTGGGGAGCTGTTTTTT. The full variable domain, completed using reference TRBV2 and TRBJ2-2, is EPEVTQTPSHQVTQMGQEVILRCVPISNHLYFYWYRQILGQKVEFLVSFYNNEISEKSEIFDDQFSVERPDGSNFTLKIRSTKLEDSAMYFCASSEPRGGELFFGEGSRLTVL.

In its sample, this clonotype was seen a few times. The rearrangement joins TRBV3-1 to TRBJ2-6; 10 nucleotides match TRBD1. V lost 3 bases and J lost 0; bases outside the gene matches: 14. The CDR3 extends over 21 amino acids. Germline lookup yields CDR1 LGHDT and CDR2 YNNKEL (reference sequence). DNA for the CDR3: TGTGCCAGCAGCCATCACATCTTTGGGACAGGGGATAGCTCTGGGGCCAACGTCCTGACTTTC. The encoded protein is CASSHHIFGTGDSSGANVLTF.

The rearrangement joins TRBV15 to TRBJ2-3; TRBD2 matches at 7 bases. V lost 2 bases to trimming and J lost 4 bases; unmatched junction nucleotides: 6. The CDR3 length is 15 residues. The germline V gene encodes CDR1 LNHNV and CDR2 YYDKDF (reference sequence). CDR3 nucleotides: TGTGCCACCAGCAGACCAGGAGCGGGGCCAGATACGCAGTATTTT. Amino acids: CATSRPGAGPDTQYF.

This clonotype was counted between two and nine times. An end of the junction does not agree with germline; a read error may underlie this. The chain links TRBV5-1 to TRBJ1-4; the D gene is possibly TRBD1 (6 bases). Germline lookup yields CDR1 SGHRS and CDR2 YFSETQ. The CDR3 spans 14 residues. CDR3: CASRLDSYNEKLFF. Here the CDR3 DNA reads TGCGCCAGCAGATTGGACAGTTATAATGAAAAACTGTTTTTT.

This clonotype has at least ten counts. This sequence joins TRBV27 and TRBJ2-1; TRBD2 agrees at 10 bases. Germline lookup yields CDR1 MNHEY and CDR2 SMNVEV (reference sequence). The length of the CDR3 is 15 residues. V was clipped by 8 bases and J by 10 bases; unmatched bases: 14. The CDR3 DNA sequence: TGTGCCAGCTCTTCCGGGACTAGCGTCCCAGGAGAGCAGTTCTTC. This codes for CASSSGTSVPGEQFF.

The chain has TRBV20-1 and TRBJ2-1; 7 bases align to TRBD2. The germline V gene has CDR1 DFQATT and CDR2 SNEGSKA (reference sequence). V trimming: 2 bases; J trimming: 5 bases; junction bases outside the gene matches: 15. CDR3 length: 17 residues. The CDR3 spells CSARFDEGLPVDNEQFF. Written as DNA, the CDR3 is TGCAGTGCTAGATTCGATGAGGGACTACCTGTCGACAATGAGCAGTTCTTC.

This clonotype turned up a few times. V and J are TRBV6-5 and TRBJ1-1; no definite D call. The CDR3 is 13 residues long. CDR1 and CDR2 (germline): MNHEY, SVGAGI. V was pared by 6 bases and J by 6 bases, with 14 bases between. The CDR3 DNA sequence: TGTGCCAGCAGCTCCTCTGGCCTGTCTGAAGCTTTCTTT. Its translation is CASSSSGLSEAFF.

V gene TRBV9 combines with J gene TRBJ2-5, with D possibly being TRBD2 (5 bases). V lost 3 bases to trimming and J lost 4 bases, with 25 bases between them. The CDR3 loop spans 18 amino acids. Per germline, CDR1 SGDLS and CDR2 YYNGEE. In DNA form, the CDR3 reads TGTGCCAGCAGCGGAATAAACGGCCAAGAGGGAGCTGGAGAGACCCAGTACTTC. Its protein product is CASSGINGQEGAGETQYF. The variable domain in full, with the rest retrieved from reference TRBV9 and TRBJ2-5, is DSGVTQTPKHLITATGQRVTLRCSPRSGDLSVYWYQQSLDQGLQFLIQYYNGEERAKGNILERFSAQQFPDLHSELNLSSLELGDSALYFCASSGINGQEGAGETQYFGPGTRLLVL.

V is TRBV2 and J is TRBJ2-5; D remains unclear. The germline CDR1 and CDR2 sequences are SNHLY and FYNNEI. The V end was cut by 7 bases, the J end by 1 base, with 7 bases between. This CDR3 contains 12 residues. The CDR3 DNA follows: TGTGCCAGCACCCGGAGCCAAGAGACCCAGTACTTC. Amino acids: CASTRSQETQYF.

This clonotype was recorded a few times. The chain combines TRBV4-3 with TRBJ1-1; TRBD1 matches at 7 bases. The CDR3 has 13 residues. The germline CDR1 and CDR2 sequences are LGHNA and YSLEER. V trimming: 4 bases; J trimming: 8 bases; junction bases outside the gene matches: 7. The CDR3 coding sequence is TGCGCCAGCAGCCGAATACAGGGGATCGAAGCTTTCTTT. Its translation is CASSRIQGIEAFF.

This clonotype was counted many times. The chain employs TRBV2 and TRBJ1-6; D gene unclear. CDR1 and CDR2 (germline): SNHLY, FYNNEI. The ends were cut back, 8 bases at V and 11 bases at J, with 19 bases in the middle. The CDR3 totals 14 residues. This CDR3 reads CASGSSGSGPPLHF. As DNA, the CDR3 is TGTGCCAGCGGGTCCTCCGGGTCTGGGCCACCCCTCCACTTT.

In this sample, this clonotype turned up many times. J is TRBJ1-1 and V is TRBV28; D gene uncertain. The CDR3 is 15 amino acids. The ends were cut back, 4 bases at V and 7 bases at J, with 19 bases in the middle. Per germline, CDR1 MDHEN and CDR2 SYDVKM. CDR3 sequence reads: CASSSLTAATGEAFF. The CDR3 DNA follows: TGTGCCAGCAGTTCCTTGACTGCCGCTACGGGTGAAGCTTTCTTT.

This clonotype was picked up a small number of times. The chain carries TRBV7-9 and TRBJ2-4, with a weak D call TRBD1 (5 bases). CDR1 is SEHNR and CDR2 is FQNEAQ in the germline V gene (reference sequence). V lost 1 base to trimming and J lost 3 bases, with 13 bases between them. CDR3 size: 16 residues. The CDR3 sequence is CASSLGWGRGKNIQYF. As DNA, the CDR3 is TGTGCCAGCAGCTTAGGATGGGGCAGAGGCAAAAACATTCAGTACTTC.

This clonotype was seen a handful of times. CDR3 sequence: CASSSTEVRDSSSYNEQFF. DNA for the CDR3: TGTGCCAGCAGCTCTACAGAAGTTAGGGACTCAAGCTCCTACAATGAGCAGTTCTTC. V is TRBV11-1 and J is TRBJ2-1; tentatively, D is TRBD2 (6 bases). In germline, CDR1 is SGHAT, CDR2 FQDESV (reference sequence). The V end was cut by 4 bases, the J end by 0 bases, with 22 bases between. The CDR3 is 19 residues long.